This T cell receptor beta chain emerged from a study of T cell responses to AZD1222 COVID-19 vaccine. Data came from immunoSEQ multiplex PCR; TCRdb stores just in-frame clones and leaves some out. The repertoire holds around 160,000 clones, with 82% as singletons. The germline V gene has CDR1 SGDLS and CDR2 YYNGEE. The CDR3 length is 15 residues. Trimming at V came to 6 bases and at J to 6 bases, leaving 14 bases not matched to a gene. This clone was recorded only once. No antigen is known for it. Findings of the study overall: CD4 TCRs associated with vaccination spanned spike, dominating at 160-218 and 743-854. With two AZD1222 doses given, Spike-specific TCR breadth and depth both rose. The donor cohort was predominantly white British with a female majority, and clonal diversity may have been underestimated. Baseline serology detected seropositivity in only 6 or 7 AZD1222 recipients.

The gene calls are TRBV9 and TRBJ1-2; TRBD1 aligns across 7 bases. The sequenced sample was peripheral blood, obtained on day 0 of MenACWY control vaccination. This sequence originates from an adult in good health. This CDR3 reads CASNPTPGGGDGYTF. CDR3 DNA: TGTGCCAGCAACCCCACTCCAGGGGGTGGGGATGGCTACACCTTC.